Following are 23 T cell receptor beta chains from one sample sequenced in a study of blood T cell repertoires in COVID-19. This table comes from immunoSEQ multiplex PCR, and its TCRdb copy is limited to in-frame clones, with some not included. The sample contains 350,000 to 450,000 clones, 80% to 95% of which appear only once. The material sequenced was PBMCs or T cells enriched from blood (not recorded which). These receptor sequences come from a woman between 40 and 50 years old who had been exposed to COVID-19.

Regarding this clone: Other nucleotide sequences in the sample specify the same CDR3. The genes are TRBV2 and TRBJ1-5; perhaps TRBD1 as D (5 bases). This CDR3 has 14 residues. Trimming removed 4 bases from V and 2 bases from J, with 9 bases in between. Germline lookup yields CDR1 SNHLY and CDR2 FYNNEI. CDR3: CASSAGGGNQPQHF. The DNA for the CDR3 is TGTGCCAGCAGTGCTGGGGGGGGCAATCAGCCCCAGCATTTT. Complete variable domain (other parts from reference TRBV2 and TRBJ1-5): EPEVTQTPSHQVTQMGQEVILRCVPISNHLYFYWYRQILGQKVEFLVSFYNNEISEKSEIFDDQFSVERPDGSNFTLKIRSTKLEDSAMYFCASSAGGGNQPQHFGDGTRLSIL.

The chain has TRBV15 and TRBJ2-7; no clear D. Germline V CDR1 and CDR2: LNHNV, YYDKDF (reference sequence). V was cut by 1 base and J by 2 bases, with 9 bases left in between. The CDR3 is 14 amino acids. The CDR3 sequence: CATSRGVGPYEQYF. CDR3 DNA: TGTGCCACCAGCAGAGGGGTTGGGCCCTACGAGCAGTACTTC. The variable domain in full, with the rest retrieved from reference TRBV15 and TRBJ2-7, is DAMVIQNPRYQVTQFGKPVTLSCSQTLNHNVMYWYQQKSSQAPKLLFHYYDKDFNNEADTPDNFQSRRPNTSFCFLDIRSPGLGDTAMYLCATSRGVGPYEQYFGPGTRLTVT.

The chain joins TRBV7-6 to TRBJ2-1; TRBD1 aligns across 8 bases. Germline CDR1 is SGHVS and CDR2 is FNYEAQ. This CDR3 has 17 residues. Losses at the gene ends were 0 bases for V and 7 bases for J; bases not matched to a gene: 11. The CDR3 here is CASSLAPGQGKQNEQFF. In DNA form, the CDR3 reads TGTGCCAGCAGCTTAGCCCCAGGACAGGGCAAGCAGAATGAGCAGTTCTTC.

V usage is TRBV5-1 and J usage is TRBJ2-3; the D gene is possibly TRBD2 (7 bases). The V end lost 0 bases, the J end lost 7 bases, and 24 bases lay between the germline ends. CDR1 SGHRS and CDR2 YFSETQ come from the germline V gene. The CDR3 is made up of 18 amino acids. The CDR3 bases are TGCGCCAGCAGCTTGGGACGGGGGGCCAATAAGTACGGGTATACGCAGTATTTT. It is translated as CASSLGRGANKYGYTQYF.

In nucleotides, the CDR3 is TGTGCCAGCAGATCGCACGGGGGGAAAGAGACCCAGTACTTC. It encodes CASRSHGGKETQYF. V is TRBV7-8 and J is TRBJ2-5; 7 nucleotides agree with TRBD2. V lost 6 bases to trimming and J lost 3 bases; unmatched junction nucleotides: 7. Germline values: CDR1 SGHVS, CDR2 FQNEAQ. There are 14 residues in the CDR3.

The V gene is TRBV28, the J gene TRBJ1-5, with 7 bases that match TRBD1. This CDR3 contains 15 residues. The V segment lost 5 bases and the J segment 2 bases; nucleotides outside the gene matches: 6. Per germline, CDR1 MDHEN and CDR2 SYDVKM. The CDR3 sequence is CASSTQGGGNQPQHF. The CDR3 DNA follows: TGTGCCAGCAGTACTCAGGGGGGAGGCAATCAGCCCCAGCATTTT. Filled out from reference TRBV28 and TRBJ1-5, the complete variable domain reads DVKVTQSSRYLVKRTGEKVFLECVQDMDHENMFWYRQDPGLGLRLIYFSYDVKMKEKGDIPEGYSVSREKKERFSLILESASTNQTSMYLCASSTQGGGNQPQHFGDGTRLSIL.

The rearrangement joins TRBV6-6 to TRBJ2-5, with 9 bases lining up with TRBD1. V was clipped by 6 bases and J by 2 bases; unmatched bases: 13. The CDR3 runs 17 residues. The germline V gene has CDR1 MNHNY and CDR2 SVGAGI (reference sequence). CDR3 nucleotides: TGTGCCAGCAGACGAATCCTCCGGGACAGGGTACAAGAGACCCAGTACTTC. Translation: CASRRILRDRVQETQYF.

This chain joins TRBV5-4 and TRBJ1-2; 9 nucleotides line up with TRBD1. The CDR3 extends over 14 amino acids. The germline V gene encodes CDR1 SGHNT and CDR2 YYREEE (reference sequence). Trimming took 4 bases from V and 6 from J; bases not matched to a gene: 7. The CDR3 DNA reads TGTGCCAGCAGCCCGGGAACAGGGGGCGATGGCTACACCTTC. This gives the protein CASSPGTGGDGYTF.

The chain carries TRBV30 and TRBJ1-2; maybe TRBD1 (6 bases). The CDR3 length is 14 residues. Trimming removed 1 base from V and 4 bases from J, with 13 bases in between. Germline CDR1 and CDR2: GTSNPN and SVGIG (reference sequence). DNA of the CDR3: TGTGCCTGGAGTGCAGGGGCAGGCAGCTATGGCTACACCTTC. Its translation: CAWSAGAGSYGYTF.

This clone showed up just a few times. The J gene is TRBJ2-7, the V gene TRBV7-8; 13 nucleotides match TRBD2. CDR1 and CDR2 from the germline V gene are SGHVS and FQNEAQ. CDR3 length: 16 amino acids. Trimming took 5 bases from V and 1 from J; bases not matched to a gene: 5. In DNA, the CDR3 is TGTGCCAGCAGCGCAGGGACTAGCGGGGAATCCTACGAGCAGTACTTC. Protein: CASSAGTSGESYEQYF.

About this clone itself: Other DNA sequences of this sample code for an identical CDR3. The gene calls are TRBV3-1 (or the pseudogene TRBV3-2) and TRBJ2-1; a weak D match, TRBD2 (5 bases). Germline V gene lookup returns CDR1 LGHDT and CDR2 YNNKEL (reference sequence). CDR3 length equals 16 residues. V lost 1 base to trimming and J lost 1 base, with 11 bases between them. In DNA form, the CDR3 reads TGTGCCAGCAGCCAAGTAGGAGGTAGATCCTACAATGAGCAGTTCTTC. The encoded protein is CASSQVGGRSYNEQFF.

This chain connects TRBV15 to TRBJ1-6, with D perhaps matching TRBD1 (6 bases). The CDR3 is 17 residues long. The V end lost 0 bases, the J end lost 6 bases, and 15 bases lay between the germline ends. Germline V gene data show CDR1 as LNHNV and CDR2 as YYDKDF (reference sequence). The CDR3 is CATSRDNGGAVNSPLHF. In DNA, the CDR3 is TGTGCCACCAGCAGAGATAACGGGGGGGCAGTTAATTCACCCCTCCACTTT.

The V gene is TRBV27, the J gene TRBJ2-1; TRBD1 agrees at 7 bases. The J segment lost 3 bases and the V segment lost 5 bases, leaving 13 bases of the junction unmatched. Germline V gene data show CDR1 as MNHEY and CDR2 as SMNVEV (reference sequence). This CDR3 has 17 residues. This CDR3 reads CASSLTAGTVGYNEQFF. CDR3 DNA sequence: TGTGCCAGCAGTCTTACCGCCGGGACAGTAGGCTACAATGAGCAGTTCTTC.

The chain couples TRBV2 to TRBJ1-3; D not resolved. The CDR3 has 13 amino acids. Germline CDR1 SNHLY, CDR2 FYNNEI. The V end lost 6 bases, the J end lost 3 bases, and 9 bases lay between the germline ends. Written as DNA, the CDR3 is TGTGCCAGCAGGCGGTCCAGTGGAAACACCATATATTTT. Translation: CASRRSSGNTIYF.

The rearrangement joins TRBV7-2 to TRBJ1-6; TRBD1 might be the D (5 bases). The CDR3 covers 14 residues. CDR1 is SGHTA and CDR2 is FQGNSA in the germline V gene. Trimming left V 8 bases short and J 5 bases short, with 13 bases between. CDR3 sequence: CASGQGWNNSPLHF. CDR3 nucleotide sequence: TGTGCCAGCGGGCAGGGCTGGAATAATTCACCCCTCCACTTT.

The table lists this clone with a count of one. The chain couples TRBV14 to TRBJ2-7; 7 bases are a match to TRBD2. Trimming removed 1 base from V and 5 bases from J; junction bases left unmatched: 14. Looked up from germline, CDR1 is SGHDN and CDR2 is FVKESK. The CDR3 spans 17 residues. The CDR3 loop is CASSQVLTPGRKDEQYF. CDR3 DNA: TGTGCCAGCAGCCAAGTTTTAACCCCCGGGAGGAAGGACGAGCAGTACTTC.

The V gene is TRBV11-2, the J gene TRBJ1-1; 11 positions match TRBD1. CDR1 SGHAT and CDR2 FQNNGV come from the germline V gene. The V and J ends lost 5 bases and 1 base, in that order; junction bases with no gene match: 3. The CDR3 contains 15 residues. The CDR3 nucleotides are TGTGCCAGCAGCCTGGGGACAGGGGGGAACACTGAAGCTTTCTTT. This codes for CASSLGTGGNTEAFF.

This clone is a singleton in its sample. J is TRBJ2-5 and V is TRBV7-2, with 7 bases lining up with TRBD2. From germline, CDR1 is SGHTA and CDR2 FQGNSA. V was pared by 5 bases and J by 5 bases, with 8 bases of the junction left unmatched. The CDR3 sequence is 14 residues long. CDR3 DNA sequence: TGTGCCAGCAGCCCGAATAGGGGAGGGGAGACCCAGTACTTC. Translation: CASSPNRGGETQYF.

The V gene is TRBV19, the J gene TRBJ2-7, with 10 bases lining up with TRBD2. The CDR3 consists of 15 residues. The J segment lost 2 bases and the V segment lost 1 base, leaving 2 bases of the junction unmatched. CDR1 is LNHDA, CDR2 SQIVND, per germline (reference sequence). In DNA, the CDR3 is TGTGCCAGTAGTATAGGGACTAGCGGAACCTACGAGCAGTACTTC. As protein: CASSIGTSGTYEQYF.

The chain is built from TRBV7-9 and TRBJ2-5; weak D call: TRBD2 (5 bases). The V gene's germline CDR1 is SEHNR and CDR2 FQNEAQ (reference sequence). With 5 bases removed from V and 5 bases from J, the gap between germline ends came to 21 bases. The CDR3 consists of 16 residues. The CDR3 here is CASSGKIGVSLETQYF. In nucleotides, the CDR3 is TGTGCCAGCAGCGGGAAAATCGGGGTCAGTCTTGAGACCCAGTACTTC.

The gene calls are TRBV10-2 and TRBJ2-5; D might be TRBD2 (6 bases). CDR3 length: 15 amino acids. Trimming took 6 bases from V and 2 from J, leaving 16 bases between them. Germline lookup yields CDR1 WSHSY and CDR2 SAAADI. This chain's CDR3 is CASSHRGLGQETQYF. CDR3 in DNA: TGCGCCAGCAGCCATCGGGGACTGGGACAAGAGACCCAGTACTTC.

The chain combines TRBV7-8 with TRBJ1-1, with 12 bases that match TRBD1. Germline V gene data show CDR1 as SGHVS and CDR2 as FQNEAQ. The CDR3 loop spans 17 amino acids. V gave up 5 bases and J gave up 1 base; unmatched junction bases: 8. CDR3 loop: CASSLGTGGRRNTEAFF. CDR3 DNA: TGTGCCAGCAGCCTAGGGACAGGGGGCCGAAGGAACACTGAAGCTTTCTTT.

The chain employs TRBV5-1 and TRBJ2-7; 7 nucleotides align to TRBD2. The CDR3 consists of 14 residues. The V segment lost 4 bases and the J segment 5 bases; nucleotides outside the gene matches: 9. From germline, CDR1 is SGHRS and CDR2 YFSETQ. CDR3 nucleotides: TGCGCCAGCAGCCGAGGACTAGAAGGCGACGAGCAGTACTTC. It translates to CASSRGLEGDEQYF. Full variable domain (rest looked up from reference TRBV5-1 and TRBJ2-7): KAGVTQTPRYLIKTRGQQVTLSCSPISGHRSVSWYQQTPGQGLQFLFEYFSETQRNKGNFPGRFSGRQFSNSRSEMNVSTLELGDSALYLCASSRGLEGDEQYFGPGTRLTVT.